The 12 T cell receptor beta chains in this list originate from one sample, sequenced in a study of T cells of healthy individuals (dated by TCRdb to between 2017 and 2018). Receptors were amplified or captured by 5' RACE. Sequencing relied on an Illumina MiSeq. The raw public reads went through TCRdb reprocessing: fastp at Q25, MiXCR clone calling, in-frame beta chains kept. A single entry per CDR3 protein holds the most common genes and DNA from its merged rows. The sample table shows around 90,000 distinct CDR3 sequences, and around 5.1% are seen once. 7.5% of the sample comes from the top ten. The receptors shown here come from a female donor in good health.

A note on this clonotype: This may be a read error: a much more frequent sequence differs by one nucleotide. The rearrangement joins TRBV6-6 to TRBJ1-4; 7 bases match TRBD1. The V gene end was trimmed by 6 bases and the J gene end by 5 bases; junction bases not matched to a gene: 6. The CDR3 has 14 residues. Germline V gene sequence: CDR1 MNHNY, CDR2 SVGAGI (reference sequence). CDR3 amino acids: CASSVGQWNEKLFF. The CDR3 nucleotides read TGTGCCAGCAGCGTGGGACAGTGGAATGAAAAACTGTTTTTT.

This clonotype was picked up many times. The chain combines TRBV20-1 with TRBJ1-2; tentatively, D is TRBD1 (5 bases). Germline V gene lookup returns CDR1 DFQATT and CDR2 SNEGSKA (reference sequence). CDR3 size: 17 residues. Trimming pared 0 bases from V and 4 bases from J, leaving 21 bases between. Written as DNA, the CDR3 is TGCAGTGCTAGAGATCTAAGACAGAATAAGCCCCTCTATGGCTACACCTTC. Residues: CSARDLRQNKPLYGYTF.

This clonotype was picked up a small number of times. V gene TRBV6-2 or TRBV6-3 combines with J gene TRBJ2-7, with 8 bases that match TRBD2. CDR3 length: 15 amino acids. Germline-derived CDR1 and CDR2 are MNHEY and SVGEGT. V shed 5 bases and J 0 bases; nucleotides not matched to a gene: 6. This CDR3 reads CASSPGLVSSYEQYF. The CDR3 DNA reads TGTGCCAGCAGTCCGGGACTAGTCAGCTCCTACGAGCAGTACTTC.

This clonotype was counted only a few times. This chain links TRBV9 with TRBJ2-1, with no clear D. The germline V gene has CDR1 SGDLS and CDR2 YYNGEE. V lost 0 bases, J lost 9 bases, and 10 bases lay in between. CDR3 size: 13 residues. The chain's CDR3 is CASSVENNFEQFF. CDR3 sequence (DNA): TGTGCCAGCAGCGTAGAGAATAATTTTGAGCAGTTCTTC.

This clonotype appeared a few times. The chain joins TRBV18 to TRBJ2-5; TRBD2 matches 10 bases. V trimming: 4 bases; J trimming: 4 bases; junction bases outside the gene matches: 12. The germline V gene encodes CDR1 KGHSH and CDR2 LQKENI. CDR3 size: 17 residues. The chain's CDR3 is CASSHIGTSERGETQYF. CDR3 coding DNA: TGTGCCAGCTCACACATCGGGACTAGCGAACGAGGAGAGACCCAGTACTTC.

This clonotype was seen at least ten times. V gene TRBV2 combines with J gene TRBJ2-5, with 8 nucleotides matching TRBD2. Germline CDR1 and CDR2: SNHLY and FYNNEI. The CDR3 extends over 14 amino acids. Trimming took 6 bases from V and 6 from J; bases not matched to a gene: 9. The CDR3 coding sequence is TGTGCCAGCAGGTCGATTAGCGGGATAAAGACCCAGTACTTC. Amino acids: CASRSISGIKTQYF.

V is TRBV27 and J is TRBJ1-5; D not certain. Germline CDR1 is MNHEY and CDR2 is SMNVEV (reference sequence). V lost 2 bases and J lost 2, with 10 bases in between. The CDR3 contains 15 residues. The CDR3 loop is CASSLNLQGNQPQHF. The CDR3 region has the DNA TGTGCCAGCAGTTTAAACCTTCAGGGCAATCAGCCCCAGCATTTT.

This clonotype was detected many times. The CDR3 nucleotides are TGTGCCAGCTCACCTATAGTGTTGGGCACTGAAGCTTTCTTT. Amino acids: CASSPIVLGTEAFF. The chain recombines TRBV18 with TRBJ1-1; D gene uncertain. The germline CDR1 and CDR2 sequences are KGHSH and LQKENI. This CDR3 is 14 amino acids long. V gave up 3 bases and J gave up 4 bases, with 12 bases separating them. Full variable domain (rest looked up from reference TRBV18 and TRBJ1-1): NAGVMQNPRHLVRRRGQEARLRCSPMKGHSHVYWYRQLPEEGLKFMVYLQKENIIDESGMPKERFSAEFPKEGPSILRIQQVVRGDSAAYFCASSPIVLGTEAFFGQGTRLTVV.

This clonotype was observed at least ten times. J is TRBJ2-5 and V is TRBV6-4; 8 bases match TRBD2. Germline loops: CDR1 MRHNA, CDR2 SNTAGT. The CDR3 is 18 amino acids. The junction had 10 bases not matched to a gene; V was cut back by 0 bases and J by 1 base. This CDR3 is CASSDSLTVAGSQETQYF. DNA for the CDR3: TGTGCCAGCAGTGACTCGTTGACGGTAGCGGGAAGCCAAGAGACCCAGTACTTC.

This clonotype appeared a few times. V and J are TRBV4-1 and TRBJ2-3, with 7 nucleotides matching TRBD1. The CDR3 has 14 residues. With 0 bases clipped from V and 14 bases from J, the junction kept 11 bases outside the gene matches. Germline lookup yields CDR1 MGHRA and CDR2 YSYEKL. Here the CDR3 reads CASSQDLVRRQGYF. CDR3 bases: TGCGCCAGCAGCCAAGATTTAGTGAGGAGACAGGGGTATTTT.

This clonotype appeared many times. DNA for the CDR3: TGTGCCAGCAGCGAGACAGTCCAAGAGACCCAGTACTTC. The encoded protein is CASSETVQETQYF. The chain carries TRBV7-9 and TRBJ2-5, with D possibly TRBD1 on 5 matching bases. The V end lost 5 bases, the J end lost 1 base, and 8 bases lay between the germline ends. Germline values: CDR1 SEHNR, CDR2 FQNEAQ (reference sequence). The CDR3 is 13 amino acids.

This chain uses TRBV7-2 with TRBJ1-2, with D perhaps TRBD1 (6 bases). The CDR3 runs to 14 residues. Trimming took off 4 bases at V and 5 bases at J, with 14 bases between the two ends. Germline CDR1 and CDR2: SGHTA and FQGNSA. CDR3: CASSSRSTGYGYTF. CDR3 DNA: TGTGCCAGCAGCTCTAGGAGTACAGGGTATGGCTACACCTTC.